This TCR beta chain derives from a study of CD8+ T cells in alopecia areata. As for the study in general: The SALT score measured affected scalp surface percentage in treated patients. Points from the study as a whole: Lesional scalp displayed greater clonality than normal scalp, most notably in alopecia totalis/universalis.

The CDR3 spans 13 residues. With 6 bases removed from V and 0 bases from J, the gap between germline ends came to 7 bases. Germline V gene sequence: CDR1 MNHEY, CDR2 SVGAGI. It was cDNA, reverse transcribed from extracted RNA, that served as the sequencing template. The repertoire was sequenced with immunoSEQ multiplex PCR; TCRdb's copy has only in-frame clones and lacks some. The table records 130,000 or so clones, 86% of them present only once. Treatment described: oral pan-JAK inhibitor, 5-10 mg twice daily. As part of sample collection, lesional scalp punch biopsies and peripheral blood were taken from alopecia areata patients. About this clone itself: Its antigen is undetermined.

This clonotype was sampled from a human donor with alopecia areata. Sample: CD8+ T cells sorted from blood, taken at week 4, from a patient treated with tofacitinib. The genes are TRBV6-5 and TRBJ2-3; D ambiguous. CDR3 sequence: CASSPLSTDTQYF. In nucleotides, the CDR3 is TGTGCCAGCAGCCCACTAAGCACAGATACGCAGTATTTT.